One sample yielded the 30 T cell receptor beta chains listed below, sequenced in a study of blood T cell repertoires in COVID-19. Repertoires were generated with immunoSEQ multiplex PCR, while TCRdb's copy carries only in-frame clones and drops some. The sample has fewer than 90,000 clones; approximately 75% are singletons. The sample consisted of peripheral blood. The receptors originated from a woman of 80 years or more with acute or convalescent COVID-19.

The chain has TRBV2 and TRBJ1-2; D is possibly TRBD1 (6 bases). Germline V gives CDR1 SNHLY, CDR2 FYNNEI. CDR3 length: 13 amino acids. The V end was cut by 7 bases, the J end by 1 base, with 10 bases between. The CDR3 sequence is CASIGGLNYGYTF. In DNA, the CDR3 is TGTGCCAGCATAGGGGGTCTTAACTATGGCTACACCTTC.

CDR3 bases: TGTGCCAGCTCACCACAGCTCGGGAGTAATAACTATGGCTACACCTTC. This codes for CASSPQLGSNNYGYTF. The J gene is TRBJ1-2, the V gene TRBV18; D ambiguous. The ends were cut back, 1 base at V and 1 base at J, with 13 bases in the middle. Germline CDR1 and CDR2: KGHSH and LQKENI. CDR3 length: 16 residues. The entire variable domain, with the rest obtained from reference TRBV18 and TRBJ1-2, is as follows: NAGVMQNPRHLVRRRGQEARLRCSPMKGHSHVYWYRQLPEEGLKFMVYLQKENIIDESGMPKERFSAEFPKEGPSILRIQQVVRGDSAAYFCASSPQLGSNNYGYTFGSGTRLTVV.

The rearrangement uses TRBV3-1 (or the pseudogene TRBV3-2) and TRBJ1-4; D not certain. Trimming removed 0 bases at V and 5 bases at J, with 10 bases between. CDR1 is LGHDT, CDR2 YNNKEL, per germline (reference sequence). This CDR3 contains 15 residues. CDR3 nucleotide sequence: TGTGCCAGCAGCCAAGATATACAGCCGAATGAAAAACTGTTTTTT. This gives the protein CASSQDIQPNEKLFF.

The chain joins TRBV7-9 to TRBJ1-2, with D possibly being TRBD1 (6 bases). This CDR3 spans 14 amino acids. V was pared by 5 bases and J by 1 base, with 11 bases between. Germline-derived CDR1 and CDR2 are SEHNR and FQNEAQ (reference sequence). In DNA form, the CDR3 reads TGTGCCAGCAGCCCTGGACAGAATAACTATGGCTACACCTTC. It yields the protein CASSPGQNNYGYTF.

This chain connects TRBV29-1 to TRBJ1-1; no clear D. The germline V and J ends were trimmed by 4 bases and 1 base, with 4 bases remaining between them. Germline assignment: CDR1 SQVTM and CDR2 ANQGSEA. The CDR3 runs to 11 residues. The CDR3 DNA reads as TGCAGCGTTGGTAGGAACACTGAAGCTTTCTTT. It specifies CSVGRNTEAFF.

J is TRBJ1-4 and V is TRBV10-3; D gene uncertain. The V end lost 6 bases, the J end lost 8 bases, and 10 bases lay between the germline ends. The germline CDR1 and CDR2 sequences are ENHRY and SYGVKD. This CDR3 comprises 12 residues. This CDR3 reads CAIRASGEKLFF. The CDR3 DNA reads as TGTGCCATCAGAGCATCGGGGGAAAAACTGTTTTTT.

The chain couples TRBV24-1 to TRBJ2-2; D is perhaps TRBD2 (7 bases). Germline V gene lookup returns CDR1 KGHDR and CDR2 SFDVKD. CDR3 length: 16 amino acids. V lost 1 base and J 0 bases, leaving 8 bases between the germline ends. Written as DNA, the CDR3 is TGTGCCACCAGTGATTTAGGGGGGGCGAACACCGGGGAGCTGTTTTTT. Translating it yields CATSDLGGANTGELFF.

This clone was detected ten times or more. The CDR3 here is CASSLGQSTDTQYF. CDR3 nucleotides: TGTGCCAGCAGCTTGGGACAGAGCACAGATACGCAGTATTTT. The V gene is TRBV5-8, the J gene TRBJ2-3; D may be TRBD1 (5 bases). V gave up 0 bases and J gave up 0 bases, with 5 bases separating them. The CDR3 totals 14 residues. CDR1 and CDR2 from the germline V gene are SGHTS and YDEGEE.

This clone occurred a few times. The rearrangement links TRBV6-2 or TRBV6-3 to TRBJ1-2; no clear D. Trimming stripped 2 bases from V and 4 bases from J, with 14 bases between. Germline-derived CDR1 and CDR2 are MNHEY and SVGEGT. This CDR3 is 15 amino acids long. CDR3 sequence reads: CASSYASETFYGYTF. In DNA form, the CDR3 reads TGTGCCAGCAGTTACGCCTCAGAAACCTTCTATGGCTACACCTTC.

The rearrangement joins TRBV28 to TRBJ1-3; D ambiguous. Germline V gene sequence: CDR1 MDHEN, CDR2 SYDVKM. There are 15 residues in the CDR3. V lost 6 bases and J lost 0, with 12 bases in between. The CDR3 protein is CASSQAESSGNTIYF. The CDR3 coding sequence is TGTGCCAGCAGCCAAGCCGAGAGCTCTGGAAACACCATATATTTT. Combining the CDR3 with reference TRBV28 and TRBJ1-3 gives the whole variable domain DVKVTQSSRYLVKRTGEKVFLECVQDMDHENMFWYRQDPGLGLRLIYFSYDVKMKEKGDIPEGYSVSREKKERFSLILESASTNQTSMYLCASSQAESSGNTIYFGEGSWLTVV.

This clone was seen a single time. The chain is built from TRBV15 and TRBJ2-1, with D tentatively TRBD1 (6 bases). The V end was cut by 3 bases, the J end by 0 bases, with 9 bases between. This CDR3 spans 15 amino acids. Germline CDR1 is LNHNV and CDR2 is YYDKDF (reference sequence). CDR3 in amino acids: CATSSGGSSYNEQFF. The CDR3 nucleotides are TGTGCCACCAGCAGTGGGGGCTCCTCCTACAATGAGCAGTTCTTC.

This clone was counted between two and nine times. The CDR3 DNA is TGTGCCAGCAGTTTACCTAGTAACTATGGCTACACCTTC. It translates to CASSLPSNYGYTF. The chain couples TRBV28 to TRBJ1-2, with unresolved D. Looked up from germline, CDR1 is MDHEN and CDR2 is SYDVKM. This CDR3 region has 13 residues. Trimming removed 2 bases at V and 1 base at J, with 5 bases between.

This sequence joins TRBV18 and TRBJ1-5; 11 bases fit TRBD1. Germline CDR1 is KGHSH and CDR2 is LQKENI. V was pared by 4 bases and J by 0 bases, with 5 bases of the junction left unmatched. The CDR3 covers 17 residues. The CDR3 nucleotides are TGTGCCAGCTCACGGACAGGGGGCTTGGATAGCAATCAGCCCCAGCATTTT. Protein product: CASSRTGGLDSNQPQHF.

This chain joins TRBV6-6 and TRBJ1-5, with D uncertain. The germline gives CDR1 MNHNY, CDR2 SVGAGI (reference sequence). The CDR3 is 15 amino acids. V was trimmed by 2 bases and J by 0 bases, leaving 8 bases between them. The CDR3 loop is CASSYPEVSNQPQHF. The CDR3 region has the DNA TGTGCCAGCAGTTACCCAGAGGTTAGCAATCAGCCCCAGCATTTT.

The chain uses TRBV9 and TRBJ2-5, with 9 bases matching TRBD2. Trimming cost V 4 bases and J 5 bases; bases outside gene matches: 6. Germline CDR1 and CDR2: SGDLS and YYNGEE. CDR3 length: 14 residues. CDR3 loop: CASSSLSGGETQYF. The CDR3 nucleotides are TGTGCCAGCAGCTCCTTAAGCGGGGGGGAGACCCAGTACTTC.

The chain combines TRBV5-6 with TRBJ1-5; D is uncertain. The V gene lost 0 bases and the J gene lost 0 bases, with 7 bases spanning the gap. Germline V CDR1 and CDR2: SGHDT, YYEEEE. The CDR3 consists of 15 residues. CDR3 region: CASSLGPDSNQPQHF. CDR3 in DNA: TGTGCCAGCAGCTTGGGTCCAGATAGCAATCAGCCCCAGCATTTT.

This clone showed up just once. The CDR3 DNA sequence: TGTGCCAGCAGCCACAGCGCTGAAGCTTTCTTT. It is translated as CASSHSAEAFF. This rearrangement joins TRBV3-1 (or the pseudogene TRBV3-2) to TRBJ1-1; D is undetermined. V lost 3 bases, J lost 6 bases, and 5 bases lay in between. In germline, CDR1 is LGHDT, CDR2 YNNKEL (reference sequence). This CDR3 region has 11 residues.

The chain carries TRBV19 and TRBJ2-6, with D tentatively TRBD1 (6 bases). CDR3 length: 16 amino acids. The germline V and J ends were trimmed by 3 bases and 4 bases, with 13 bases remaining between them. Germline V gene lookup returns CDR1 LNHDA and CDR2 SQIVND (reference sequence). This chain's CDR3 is CASSIPPGDGANVLTF. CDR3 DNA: TGTGCCAGTAGTATCCCACCAGGGGACGGGGCCAACGTCCTGACTTTC.

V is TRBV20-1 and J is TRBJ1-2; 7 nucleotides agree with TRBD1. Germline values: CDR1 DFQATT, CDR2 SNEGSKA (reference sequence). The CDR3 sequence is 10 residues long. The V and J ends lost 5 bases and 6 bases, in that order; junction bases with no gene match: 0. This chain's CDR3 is CSAQGDGYTF. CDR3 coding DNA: TGCAGTGCTCAGGGGGATGGCTACACCTTC.

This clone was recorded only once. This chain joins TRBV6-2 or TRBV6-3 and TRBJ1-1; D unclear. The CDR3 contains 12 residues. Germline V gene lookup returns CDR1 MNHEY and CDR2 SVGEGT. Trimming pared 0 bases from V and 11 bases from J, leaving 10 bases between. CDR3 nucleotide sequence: TGTGCCAGCAGTTACTCGTCACAGTCGGCTTTCTTT. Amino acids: CASSYSSQSAFF.

CDR3 residues: CASSPQRGEKLFF. CDR3 nucleotide sequence: TGCGCCAGCAGCCCACAGCGGGGGGAAAAACTGTTTTTT. The V and J genes are TRBV5-1 and TRBJ1-4, with D possibly matching TRBD1 (5 bases). The V gene lost 4 bases and the J gene lost 8 bases, with 12 bases spanning the gap. This CDR3 is built from 13 residues. Germline V CDR1 and CDR2: SGHRS, YFSETQ.

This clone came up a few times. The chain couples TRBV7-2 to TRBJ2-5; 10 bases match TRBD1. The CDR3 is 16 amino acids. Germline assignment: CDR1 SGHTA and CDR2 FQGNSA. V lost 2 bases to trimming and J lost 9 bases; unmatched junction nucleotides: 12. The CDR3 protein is CASSLWGQGSGVSQYF. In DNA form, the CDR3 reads TGTGCCAGCAGCTTATGGGGACAGGGGTCAGGGGTGTCCCAGTACTTC.

The chain's CDR3 is CASSLVSGTSLYGYTF. CDR3 sequence (DNA): TGTGCCAGCAGCTTGGTTTCCGGGACATCCCTTTATGGCTACACCTTC. This chain connects TRBV5-5 to TRBJ1-2, with D possibly TRBD1 on 6 matching bases. The CDR3 sequence is 16 residues long. V was shortened by 0 bases and J by 5 bases, with 17 bases between the two germline ends. CDR1 and CDR2 from the germline V gene are SGHKS and YYEKEE (reference sequence). Together with reference TRBV5-5 and TRBJ1-2, the CDR3 gives the full variable domain: DAGVTQSPTHLIKTRGQQVTLRCSPISGHKSVSWYQQVLGQGPQFIFQYYEKEERGRGNFPDRFSARQFPNYSSELNVNALLLGDSALYLCASSLVSGTSLYGYTFGSGTRLTVV.

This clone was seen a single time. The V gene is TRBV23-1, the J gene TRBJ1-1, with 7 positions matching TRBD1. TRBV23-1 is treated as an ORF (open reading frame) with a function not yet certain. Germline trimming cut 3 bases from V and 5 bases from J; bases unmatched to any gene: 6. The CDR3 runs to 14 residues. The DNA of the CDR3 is TGCGCCAGCAGTCAGCCACAGGGGTATACTGAAGCTTTCTTT. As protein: CASSQPQGYTEAFF.

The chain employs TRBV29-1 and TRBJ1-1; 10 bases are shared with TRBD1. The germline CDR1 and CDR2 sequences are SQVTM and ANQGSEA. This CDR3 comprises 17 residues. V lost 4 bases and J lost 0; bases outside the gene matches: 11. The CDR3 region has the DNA TGCAGCGTTGTCGACAGGGGGCAGGGAGGGATGAACACTGAAGCTTTCTTT. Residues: CSVVDRGQGGMNTEAFF.

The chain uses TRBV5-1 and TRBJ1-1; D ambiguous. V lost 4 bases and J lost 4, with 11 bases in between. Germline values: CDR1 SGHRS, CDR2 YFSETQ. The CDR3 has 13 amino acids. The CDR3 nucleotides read TGCGCCAGCAGCCGGGGTGGCTTCACTGAAGCTTTCTTT. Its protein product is CASSRGGFTEAFF.

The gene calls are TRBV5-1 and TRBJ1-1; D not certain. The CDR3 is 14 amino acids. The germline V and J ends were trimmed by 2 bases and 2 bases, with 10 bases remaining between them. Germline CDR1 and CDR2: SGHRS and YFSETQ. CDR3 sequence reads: CASSFGVSNTEAFF. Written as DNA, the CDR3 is TGCGCCAGCAGCTTCGGGGTCTCTAACACTGAAGCTTTCTTT.

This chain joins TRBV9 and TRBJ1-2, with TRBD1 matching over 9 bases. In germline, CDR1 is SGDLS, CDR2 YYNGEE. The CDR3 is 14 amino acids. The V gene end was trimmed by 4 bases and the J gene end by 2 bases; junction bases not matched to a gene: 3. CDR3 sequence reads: CASSNDRGNYGYTF. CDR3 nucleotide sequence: TGTGCCAGCAGCAACGACAGGGGGAACTATGGCTACACCTTC. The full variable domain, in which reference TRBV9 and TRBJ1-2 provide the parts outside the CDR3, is DSGVTQTPKHLITATGQRVTLRCSPRSGDLSVYWYQQSLDQGLQFLIQYYNGEERAKGNILERFSAQQFPDLHSELNLSSLELGDSALYFCASSNDRGNYGYTFGSGTRLTVV.

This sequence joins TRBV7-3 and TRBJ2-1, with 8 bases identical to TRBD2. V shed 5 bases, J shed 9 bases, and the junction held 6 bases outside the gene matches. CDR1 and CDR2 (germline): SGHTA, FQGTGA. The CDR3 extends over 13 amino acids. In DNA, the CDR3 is TGTGCCAGCAGCCCAAGCGGGGGCGGTGAGCAGTTCTTC. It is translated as CASSPSGGGEQFF.

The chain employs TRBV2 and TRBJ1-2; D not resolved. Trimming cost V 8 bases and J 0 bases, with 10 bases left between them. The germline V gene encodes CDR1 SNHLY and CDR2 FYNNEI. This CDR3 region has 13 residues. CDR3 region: CASRTTANYGYTF. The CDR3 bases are TGTGCCAGCCGCACAACAGCTAACTATGGCTACACCTTC. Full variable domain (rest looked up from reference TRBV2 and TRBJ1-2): EPEVTQTPSHQVTQMGQEVILRCVPISNHLYFYWYRQILGQKVEFLVSFYNNEISEKSEIFDDQFSVERPDGSNFTLKIRSTKLEDSAMYFCASRTTANYGYTFGSGTRLTVV.